This T cell receptor (beta chain) was found in a study of OX40 agonist ivuxolimab in advanced cancers. The overall study: Hepatocellular carcinoma, melanoma, renal cell or head and neck cancer was diagnosed in the dose-escalation patients. Of the patients, three showed partial responses, one with hepatocellular carcinoma and two with cutaneous melanoma.

Regarding this clone: Its target is not known.

The CDR3 runs to 15 residues. With V trimmed by 6 bases and J by 4 bases, 8 bases remained unmatched. The data were produced by immunoSEQ multiplex PCR, yet TCRdb's version contains in-frame clones alone and is incomplete. Of tens of thousands of clones listed, 85% are singletons. General observations from the study: Expanded peripheral T cell antigen specificity was not determined.

The chain is built from TRBV6-7 and TRBJ2-1; 8 bases map to TRBD1. TRBV6-7 is assigned to the ORF class and has an uncertain function. The receptor comes from an adult with an advanced solid tumor such as melanoma, head and neck, liver or kidney cancer. Specimen: CD4+ or CD8+ T cells sorted from blood, collected in a trial of the OX40 agonist ivuxolimab. The CDR3 loop is CASSLDRVCYNEQFF. The CDR3, as DNA: TGTGCCAGCAGCTTGGACAGGGTGTGTTACAATGAGCAGTTCTTC.